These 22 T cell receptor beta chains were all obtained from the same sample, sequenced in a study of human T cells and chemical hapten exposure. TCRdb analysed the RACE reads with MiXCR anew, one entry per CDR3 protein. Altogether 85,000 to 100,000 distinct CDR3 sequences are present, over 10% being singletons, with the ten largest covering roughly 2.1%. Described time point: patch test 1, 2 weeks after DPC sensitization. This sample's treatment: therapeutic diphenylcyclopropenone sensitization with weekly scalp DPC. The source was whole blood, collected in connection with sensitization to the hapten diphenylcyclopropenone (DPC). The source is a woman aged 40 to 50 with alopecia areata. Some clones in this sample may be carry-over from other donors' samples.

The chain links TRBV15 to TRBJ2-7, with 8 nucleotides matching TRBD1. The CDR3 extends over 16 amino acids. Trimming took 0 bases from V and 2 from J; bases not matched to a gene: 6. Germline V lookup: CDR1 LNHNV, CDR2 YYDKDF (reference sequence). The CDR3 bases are TGTGCCACCAGCAGAGATTTCGGGACAGGAGCCTACGAGCAGTACTTC. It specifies CATSRDFGTGAYEQYF.

The CDR3 nucleotides read TGTGCCGGGATAATGAACACTGAAGCTTTCTTT. Protein: CAGIMNTEAFF. The rearrangement links TRBV7-2 to TRBJ1-1; no clear D gene. The ends were cut back, 11 bases at V and 0 bases at J, with 7 bases in the middle. The CDR3 spans 11 residues. The germline V gene has CDR1 SGHTA and CDR2 FQGNSA.

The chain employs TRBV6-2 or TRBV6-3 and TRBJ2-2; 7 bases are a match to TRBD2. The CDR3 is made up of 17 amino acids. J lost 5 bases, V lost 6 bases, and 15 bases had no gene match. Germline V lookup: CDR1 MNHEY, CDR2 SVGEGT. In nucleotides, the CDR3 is TGTGCCAGCAGCCGATACTTTGGGAGGGAGGTTACCGGGGAGCTGTTTTTT. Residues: CASSRYFGREVTGELFF.

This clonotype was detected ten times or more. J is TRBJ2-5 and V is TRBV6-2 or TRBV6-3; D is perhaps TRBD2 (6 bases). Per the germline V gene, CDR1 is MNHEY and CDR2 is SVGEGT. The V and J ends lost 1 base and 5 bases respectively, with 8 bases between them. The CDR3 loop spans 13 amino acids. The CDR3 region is CASSYWRAETQYF. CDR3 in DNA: TGTGCCAGCAGTTACTGGAGGGCCGAGACCCAGTACTTC.

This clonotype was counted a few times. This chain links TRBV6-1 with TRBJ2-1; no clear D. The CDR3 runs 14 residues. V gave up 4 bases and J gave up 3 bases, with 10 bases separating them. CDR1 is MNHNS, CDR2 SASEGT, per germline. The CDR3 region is CASSVGILYNEQFF. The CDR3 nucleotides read TGTGCCAGCAGTGTCGGTATCCTCTACAATGAGCAGTTCTTC.

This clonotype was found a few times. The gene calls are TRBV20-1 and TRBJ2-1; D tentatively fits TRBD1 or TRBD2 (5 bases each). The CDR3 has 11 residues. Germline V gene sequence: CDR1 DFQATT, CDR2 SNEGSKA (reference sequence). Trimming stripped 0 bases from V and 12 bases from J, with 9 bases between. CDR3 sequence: CSARDMGRQFF. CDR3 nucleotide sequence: TGCAGTGCTAGAGATATGGGACGGCAGTTCTTC.

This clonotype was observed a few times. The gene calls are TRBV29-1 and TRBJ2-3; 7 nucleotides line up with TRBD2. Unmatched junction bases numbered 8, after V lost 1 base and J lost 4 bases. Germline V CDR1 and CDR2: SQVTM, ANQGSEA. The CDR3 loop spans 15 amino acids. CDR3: CSVEVSGGGADTQYF. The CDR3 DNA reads TGCAGCGTTGAAGTATCGGGAGGCGGCGCAGATACGCAGTATTTT.

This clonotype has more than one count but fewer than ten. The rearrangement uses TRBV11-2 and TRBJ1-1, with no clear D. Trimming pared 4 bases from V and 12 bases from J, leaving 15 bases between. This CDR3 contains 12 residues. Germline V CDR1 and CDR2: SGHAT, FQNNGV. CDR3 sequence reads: CASSSQPRGSFF. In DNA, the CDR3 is TGTGCCAGCAGCTCACAACCACGCGGATCTTTCTTT.

The DNA of the CDR3 is TGTGCCAGCAGTTGGAGAGACAAAAATGAAAAACTGTTTTTT. Amino acid sequence: CASSWRDKNEKLFF. V gene TRBV6-5 combines with J gene TRBJ1-4; D is uncertain. In germline, CDR1 is MNHEY, CDR2 SVGAGI. V shed 4 bases and J shed 5 bases, with 11 bases lying between them. CDR3 length equals 14 residues.

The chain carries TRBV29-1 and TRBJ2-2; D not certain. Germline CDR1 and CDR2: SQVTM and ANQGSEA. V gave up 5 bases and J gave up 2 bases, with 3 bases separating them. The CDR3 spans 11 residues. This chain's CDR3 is CSVLNTGELFF. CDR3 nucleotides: TGCAGCGTTCTAAACACCGGGGAGCTGTTTTTT.

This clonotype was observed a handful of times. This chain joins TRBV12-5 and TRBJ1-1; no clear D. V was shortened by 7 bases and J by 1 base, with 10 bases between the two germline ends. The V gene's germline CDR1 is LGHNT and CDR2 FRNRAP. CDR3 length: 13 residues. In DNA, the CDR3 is TGTGCTAGTGCCTTTTCAGGGAACACTGAAGCTTTCTTT. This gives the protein CASAFSGNTEAFF.

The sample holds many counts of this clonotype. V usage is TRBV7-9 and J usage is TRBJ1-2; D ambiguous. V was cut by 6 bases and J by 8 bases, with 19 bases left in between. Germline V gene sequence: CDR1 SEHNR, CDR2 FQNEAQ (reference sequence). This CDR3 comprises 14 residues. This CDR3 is CASSPGSGLGGYTF. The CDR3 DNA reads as TGTGCCAGCAGTCCCGGTTCCGGGCTCGGGGGCTACACCTTC. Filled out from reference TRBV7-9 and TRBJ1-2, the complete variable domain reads DTGVSQNPRHKITKRGQNVTFRCDPISEHNRLYWYRQTLGQGPEFLTYFQNEAQLEKSRLLSDRFSAERPKGSFSTLEIQRTEQGDSAMYLCASSPGSGLGGYTFGSGTRLTVV.

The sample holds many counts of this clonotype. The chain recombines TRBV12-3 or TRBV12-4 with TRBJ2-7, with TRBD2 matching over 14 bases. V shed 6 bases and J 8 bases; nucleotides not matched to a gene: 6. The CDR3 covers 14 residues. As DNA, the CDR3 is TGTGCCAGCAGCCGGGGACTAGCGGGAGACAAGCAGTACTTC. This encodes CASSRGLAGDKQYF.

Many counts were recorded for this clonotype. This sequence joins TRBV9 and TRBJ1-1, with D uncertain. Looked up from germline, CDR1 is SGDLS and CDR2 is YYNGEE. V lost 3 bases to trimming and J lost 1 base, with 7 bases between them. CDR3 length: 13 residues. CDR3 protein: CASSATPNTEAFF. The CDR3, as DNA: TGTGCCAGCAGCGCGACACCGAACACTGAAGCTTTCTTT.

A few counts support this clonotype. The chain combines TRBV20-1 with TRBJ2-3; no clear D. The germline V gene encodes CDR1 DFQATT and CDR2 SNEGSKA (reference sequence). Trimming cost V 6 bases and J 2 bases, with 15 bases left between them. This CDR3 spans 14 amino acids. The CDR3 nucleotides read TGCAGTGCCAAGGACCTTTTTCACACAGATACGCAGTATTTT. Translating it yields CSAKDLFHTDTQYF.

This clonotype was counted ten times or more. The CDR3 sequence: CASSQEPGTVAGRVETQYF. The CDR3 nucleotides are TGTGCCAGCAGCCAAGAACCGGGTACCGTGGCGGGAAGGGTGGAGACCCAGTACTTC. This sequence joins TRBV4-2 and TRBJ2-5; D is possibly TRBD2 (6 bases). From germline, CDR1 is LGHNA and CDR2 YNFKEQ. The CDR3 is 19 amino acids. V was shortened by 0 bases and J by 5 bases, with 25 bases between the two germline ends.

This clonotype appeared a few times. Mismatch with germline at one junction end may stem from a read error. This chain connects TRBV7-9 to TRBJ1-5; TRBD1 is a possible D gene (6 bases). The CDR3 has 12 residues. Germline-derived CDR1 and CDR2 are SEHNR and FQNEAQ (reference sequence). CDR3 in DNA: TGTGCTAGCAGCTTACCAGGGGCGCCCCAGCATTTT. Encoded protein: CASSLPGAPQHF.

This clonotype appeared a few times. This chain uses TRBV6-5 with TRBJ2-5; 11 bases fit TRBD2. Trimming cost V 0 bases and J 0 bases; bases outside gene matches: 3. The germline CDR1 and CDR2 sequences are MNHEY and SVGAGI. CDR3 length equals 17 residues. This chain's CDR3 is CASSYSGLAAYQETQYF. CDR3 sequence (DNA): TGTGCCAGCAGTTACTCGGGACTAGCGGCGTACCAAGAGACCCAGTACTTC.

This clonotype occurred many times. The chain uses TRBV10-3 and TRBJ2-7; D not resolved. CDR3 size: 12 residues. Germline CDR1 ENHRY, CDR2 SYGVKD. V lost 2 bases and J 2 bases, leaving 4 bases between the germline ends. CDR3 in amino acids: CAISEQAYEQYF. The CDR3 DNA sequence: TGTGCCATCAGTGAGCAGGCCTACGAGCAGTACTTC.

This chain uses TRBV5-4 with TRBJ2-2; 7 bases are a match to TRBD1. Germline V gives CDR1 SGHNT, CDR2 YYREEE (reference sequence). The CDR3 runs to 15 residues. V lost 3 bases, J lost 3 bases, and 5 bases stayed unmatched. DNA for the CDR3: TGTGCCAGCAGCTACAGGGGCCCCGACACCGGGGAGCTGTTTTTT. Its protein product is CASSYRGPDTGELFF.

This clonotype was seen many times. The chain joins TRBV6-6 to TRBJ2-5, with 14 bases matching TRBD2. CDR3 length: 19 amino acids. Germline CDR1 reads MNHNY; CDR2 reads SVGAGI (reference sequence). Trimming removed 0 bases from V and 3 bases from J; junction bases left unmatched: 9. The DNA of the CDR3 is TGTGCCAGCAGTTACTCGATTAAGGGACTAGCGGGAGCAGAAGAGACCCAGTACTTC. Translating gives CASSYSIKGLAGAEETQYF.

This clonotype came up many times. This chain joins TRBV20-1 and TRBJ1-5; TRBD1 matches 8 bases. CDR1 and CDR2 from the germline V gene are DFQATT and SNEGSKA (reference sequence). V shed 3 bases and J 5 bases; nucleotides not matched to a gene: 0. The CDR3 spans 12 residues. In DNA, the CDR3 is TGCAGTGCTAGGACAGGGGATCAGCCCCAGCATTTT. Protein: CSARTGDQPQHF.